These T cell receptor beta chains were read from a single sample in a study of control samples from healthy donors and cancer patients. The protocol was immunoSEQ multiplex PCR, while the TCRdb copy is restricted to in-frame clones and leaves out a portion. The repertoire holds around 130,000 clones, with over 85% as singletons. The sequenced sample consisted of PBMCs. These receptors were obtained from a man between 45 and 60 years old with head and neck cancer. Each CDR3 is given with its conserved first and last residue. Each record gives: CDR3 protein, CDR3 DNA, V gene, J gene, D gene, clone size. A D gene is named only where the DNA matches it firmly. Where a row states a size, it is once, few, many or the class of an expanded clone; other rows omit it.

CDR3aa: CASSEFEAGRSYNSPLHF
CDR3nt: TGTGCCAGCAGTGAATTCGAGGCAGGACGGTCCTATAATTCACCCCTCCACTTT
v_gene: TRBV6-1
j_gene: TRBJ1-6
d_gene: .
abundance: .

CDR3aa: CASSLSGRSSYEQYF
CDR3nt: TGTGCCAGCAGTTTATCAGGCAGGAGCTCCTACGAGCAGTACTTC
v_gene: TRBV27
j_gene: TRBJ2-7
d_gene: .
abundance: .

CDR3aa: CASLGGTGELFF
CDR3nt: TGTGCCAGCCTCGGGGGAACCGGGGAGCTGTTTTTT
v_gene: TRBV6-5
j_gene: TRBJ2-2
d_gene: .
abundance: once

CDR3aa: CASSSGGGDSYEQYF
CDR3nt: TGTGCCAGCAGTTCCGGGGGAGGAGACTCCTACGAGCAGTACTTC
v_gene: TRBV27
j_gene: TRBJ2-7
d_gene: .
abundance: .

CDR3aa: CASSVQGITEAFF
CDR3nt: TGTGCCAGCAGTGTCCAGGGGATCACTGAAGCTTTCTTT
v_gene: TRBV27
j_gene: TRBJ1-1
d_gene: .
abundance: .

CDR3aa: CATDTGDEWNTEAFF
CDR3nt: TGTGCCACAGATACAGGGGATGAGTGGAACACTGAAGCTTTCTTT
v_gene: TRBV24-1
j_gene: TRBJ1-1
d_gene: TRBD1
abundance: once

CDR3aa: CASSWGSNTEAFF
CDR3nt: TGTGCCAGCAGCTGGGGAAGTAACACTGAAGCTTTCTTT
v_gene: TRBV7-9
j_gene: TRBJ1-1
d_gene: .
abundance: .

CDR3aa: CASSLELAEADTQYF
CDR3nt: TGCGCCAGCAGCTTGGAACTAGCGGAAGCAGATACGCAGTATTTT
v_gene: TRBV5-1
j_gene: TRBJ2-3
d_gene: TRBD2
abundance: .

CDR3aa: CASSHSGGSGGPNYNEQFF
CDR3nt: TGTGCCAGCAGCCACTCGGGGGGTAGCGGGGGCCCTAACTACAATGAGCAGTTCTTC
v_gene: TRBV13
j_gene: TRBJ2-1
d_gene: TRBD2
abundance: .

CDR3aa: CASSATDHYEQYF
CDR3nt: TGTGCCAGCAGCGCCACGGATCACTACGAGCAGTACTTC
v_gene: TRBV13
j_gene: TRBJ2-7
d_gene: .
abundance: few

CDR3aa: CASSLETGTDTQYF
CDR3nt: TGTGCCAGCAGTTTAGAGACAGGGACAGATACGCAGTATTTT
v_gene: TRBV28
j_gene: TRBJ2-3
d_gene: TRBD1
abundance: .

CDR3aa: CASSLWAGFTDTQYF
CDR3nt: TGTGCCAGCAGCTTATGGGCGGGCTTCACAGATACGCAGTATTTT
v_gene: TRBV7-9
j_gene: TRBJ2-3
d_gene: .
abundance: .

CDR3aa: CASSYSGISGNTIYF
CDR3nt: TGTGCCAGCAGTTACTCGGGGATCTCTGGAAACACCATATATTTT
v_gene: TRBV6-5
j_gene: TRBJ1-3
d_gene: .
abundance: .

CDR3aa: CASSLWQNEKLFF
CDR3nt: TGTGCCAGCAGCCTATGGCAGAATGAAAAACTGTTTTTT
v_gene: TRBV3-1/TRBV3-2
j_gene: TRBJ1-4
d_gene: .
abundance: .

CDR3aa: CASSQPGTEYNEQFF
CDR3nt: TGTGCCAGCAGCCAACCCGGGACGGAATACAATGAGCAGTTCTTC
v_gene: TRBV3-1/TRBV3-2
j_gene: TRBJ2-1
d_gene: .
abundance: .

CDR3aa: CASTPAGAEKLFF
CDR3nt: TGTGCCAGCACACCCGCGGGGGCTGAAAAACTGTTTTTT
v_gene: TRBV6-6
j_gene: TRBJ1-4
d_gene: .
abundance: .

CDR3aa: CASRRLAGGYGHEQFF
CDR3nt: TGCGCCAGCAGAAGACTAGCGGGGGGGTACGGCCATGAGCAGTTCTTC
v_gene: TRBV5-1
j_gene: TRBJ2-1
d_gene: TRBD2
abundance: once

CDR3aa: CASSLALNQPQHF
CDR3nt: TGTGCCAGCAGCTTAGCCCTTAATCAGCCCCAGCATTTT
v_gene: TRBV7-6
j_gene: TRBJ1-5
d_gene: .
abundance: .